The sequence of this T cell receptor delta chain was determined in a study of Vδ1+ human thymocytes. Findings and caveats of the study: In the thymus, TRG and TRD repertoires looked highly polyclonal with Gaussian CDR3 lengths. Bulk data may be misread because of unexpected Vdelta2 sequences. Around 20% of thymic delta-chain sequences were Vdelta2, with few Vdelta3, unlike blood Vdelta1+ controls.

Germline CDR1 and CDR2: TSWWSYY and QGS. The V and J ends lost 2 bases and 0 bases, in that order; junction bases with no gene match: 19. The CDR3 is 22 residues long. RNA was extracted from the cells and then reverse transcribed. Multiplex PCR used pooled V-gene forward primers and a constant-region reverse primer to amplify CDR3s. TCRdb re-called the multiplex PCR reads through CATT. The table lists 20,000 to 25,000 delta-chain clones, around 7.4% of them singletons. After alphabeta T cell depletion, CD3+ Vdelta1+ Vdelta2- thymocytes were sorted. Purity of the sorted Vdelta1+ thymocytes ranged from roughly 96% to 99.6%. Concerning this clone itself: Its cognate antigen is unknown.

The genes are TRDV1 and TRDJ1; 12 bases agree with TRDD3. Sequencing was carried out using Vdelta1+ gamma-delta thymocytes from the thymus. The subset here: FACS-sorted CD3+ TCRalphabeta- TCRVdelta1+ TCRVdelta2- thymocytes. This clonotype originated in a child in the first two years of life who had congenital heart surgery. The CDR3 DNA is TGTGCTCTTGGGGAAGTTTCTTCCTACAAACTGGGGGATACAGGGTACACCGATAAACTCATCTTT. This translates into CALGEVSSYKLGDTGYTDKLIF.